Below, 5 T cell receptor beta chains from the same sample are listed, as sequenced in a study of blood T cell repertoires in COVID-19. Sequenced by immunoSEQ multiplex PCR; TCRdb stores in-frame clones only, minus some. The sample yields just under 100,000 clones, 70% to 90% seen once. Specimen: peripheral blood. The receptors stem from a woman in her sixties in a cohort sampled during active or convalescent COVID-19.

V and J are TRBV18 and TRBJ2-2; D is undetermined. The CDR3 runs 15 residues. Trimming took 6 bases from V and 0 from J, leaving 11 bases between them. CDR1 is KGHSH and CDR2 is LQKENI in the germline V gene. The CDR3 DNA is TGTGCCAGCTCCCTCGACACCGCGAACACCGGGGAGCTGTTTTTT. Translated: CASSLDTANTGELFF. Looking up the rest from reference TRBV18 and TRBJ2-2 gives the full variable domain: NAGVMQNPRHLVRRRGQEARLRCSPMKGHSHVYWYRQLPEEGLKFMVYLQKENIIDESGMPKERFSAEFPKEGPSILRIQQVVRGDSAAYFCASSLDTANTGELFFGEGSRLTVL.

The chain is built from TRBV18 and TRBJ2-2; 8 positions agree with TRBD2. The CDR3 covers 16 residues. Germline CDR1 and CDR2: KGHSH and LQKENI. After removal of 1 base from V and 0 bases from J, the junction contained 1 base not matched to a gene. The CDR3 sequence is CASSPLAGSNTGELFF. The CDR3 DNA sequence: TGTGCCAGCTCACCACTAGCGGGGTCGAACACCGGGGAGCTGTTTTTT.

The V call is TRBV5-8, the J call TRBJ2-7; D gene uncertain. Trimming pared 2 bases from V and 0 bases from J, leaving 9 bases between. CDR1 is SGHTS, CDR2 YDEGEE, per germline. The CDR3 spans 14 residues. The CDR3 protein is CASSFLGSSYEQYF. The CDR3 DNA reads as TGTGCCAGCAGCTTTCTGGGCAGCTCCTACGAGCAGTACTTC.

This clone was counted once. The V and J genes are TRBV15 and TRBJ1-2; D not resolved. This CDR3 spans 13 amino acids. Trimming pared 0 bases from V and 8 bases from J, leaving 10 bases between. The V gene's germline CDR1 is LNHNV and CDR2 YYDKDF (reference sequence). CDR3 loop: CATSRDQTGGYTF. CDR3 coding DNA: TGTGCCACCAGCAGAGATCAAACGGGGGGCTACACCTTC.

Written as DNA, the CDR3 is TGTGCCAGCAGCCAAGCAGGGACTTCAGATACGCAGTATTTT. Protein product: CASSQAGTSDTQYF. J is TRBJ2-3 and V is TRBV4-2; a possible D gene is TRBD2 (6 bases). V lost 1 base, J lost 4 bases, and 9 bases lay in between. The CDR3 has 14 amino acids. The germline V gene encodes CDR1 LGHNA and CDR2 YNFKEQ.